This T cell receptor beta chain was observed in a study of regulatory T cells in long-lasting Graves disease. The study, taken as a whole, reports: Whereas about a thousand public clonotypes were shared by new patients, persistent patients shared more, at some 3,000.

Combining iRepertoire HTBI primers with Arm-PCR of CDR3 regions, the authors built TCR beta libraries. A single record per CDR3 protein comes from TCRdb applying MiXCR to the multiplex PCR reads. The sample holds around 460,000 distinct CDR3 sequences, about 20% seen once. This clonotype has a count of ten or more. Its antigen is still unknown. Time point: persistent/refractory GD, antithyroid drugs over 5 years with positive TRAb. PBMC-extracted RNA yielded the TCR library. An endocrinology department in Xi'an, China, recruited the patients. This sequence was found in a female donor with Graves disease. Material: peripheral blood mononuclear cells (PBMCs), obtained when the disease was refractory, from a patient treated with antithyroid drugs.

The CDR3 reads CASSPRQTRRGYTF. DNA for the CDR3: TGTGCCAGCAGTCCCCGACAGACGAGACGTGGCTACACCTTC. The V call is TRBV12-3 or TRBV12-4, the J call TRBJ1-2, with D maybe TRBD1 (5 bases). V shed 5 bases and J shed 7 bases, with 17 bases lying between them. The CDR3 has 14 amino acids.